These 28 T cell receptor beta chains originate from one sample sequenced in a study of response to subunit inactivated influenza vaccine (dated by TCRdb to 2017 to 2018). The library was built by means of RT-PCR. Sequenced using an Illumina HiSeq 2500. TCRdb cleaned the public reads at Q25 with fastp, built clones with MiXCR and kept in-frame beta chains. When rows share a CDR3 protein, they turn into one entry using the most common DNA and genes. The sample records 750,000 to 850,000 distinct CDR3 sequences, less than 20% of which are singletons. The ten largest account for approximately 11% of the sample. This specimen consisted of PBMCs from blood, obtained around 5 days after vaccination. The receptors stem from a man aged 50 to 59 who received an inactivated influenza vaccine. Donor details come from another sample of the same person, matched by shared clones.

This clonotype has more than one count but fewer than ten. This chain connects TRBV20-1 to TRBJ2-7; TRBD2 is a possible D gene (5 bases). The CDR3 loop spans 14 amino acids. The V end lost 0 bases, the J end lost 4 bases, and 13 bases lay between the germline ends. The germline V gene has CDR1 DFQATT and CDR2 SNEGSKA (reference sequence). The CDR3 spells CSARDLGRRYEQYF. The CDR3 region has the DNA TGCAGTGCTAGAGATCTTGGAAGGAGGTACGAGCAGTACTTC.

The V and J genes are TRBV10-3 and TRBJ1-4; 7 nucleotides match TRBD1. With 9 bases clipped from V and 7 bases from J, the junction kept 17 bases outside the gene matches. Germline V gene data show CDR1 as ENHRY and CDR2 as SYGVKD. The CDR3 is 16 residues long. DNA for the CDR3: TGTGCCATAGCTCCGGGAGACAGGGTGAAAAGTGAAAAACTGTTTTTT. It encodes CAIAPGDRVKSEKLFF.

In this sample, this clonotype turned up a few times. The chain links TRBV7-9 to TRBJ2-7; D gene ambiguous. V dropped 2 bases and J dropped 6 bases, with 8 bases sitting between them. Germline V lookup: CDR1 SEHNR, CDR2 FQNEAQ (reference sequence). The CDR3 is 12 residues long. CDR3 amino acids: CASSLQLGEQYF. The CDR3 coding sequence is TGTGCCAGCAGCTTACAATTGGGCGAGCAGTACTTC.

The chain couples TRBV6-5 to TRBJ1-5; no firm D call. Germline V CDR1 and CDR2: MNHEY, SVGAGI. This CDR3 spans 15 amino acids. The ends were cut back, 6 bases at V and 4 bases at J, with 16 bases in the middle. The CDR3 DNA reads TGTGCCAGCAGCTTCTCGGCGGGGTGGAATCAGCCCCAGCATTTT. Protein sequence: CASSFSAGWNQPQHF.

The CDR3 nucleotides are TGTGCCAGCAGCTTACAGCCCAGGGGGTACCAAGAGACCCAGTACTTC. It translates to CASSLQPRGYQETQYF. This chain joins TRBV7-3 and TRBJ2-5; the match to TRBD1 covers 7 bases. The junction had 6 bases not matched to a gene; V was cut back by 2 bases and J by 0 bases. The CDR3 length is 16 residues. Per germline, CDR1 SGHTA and CDR2 FQGTGA.

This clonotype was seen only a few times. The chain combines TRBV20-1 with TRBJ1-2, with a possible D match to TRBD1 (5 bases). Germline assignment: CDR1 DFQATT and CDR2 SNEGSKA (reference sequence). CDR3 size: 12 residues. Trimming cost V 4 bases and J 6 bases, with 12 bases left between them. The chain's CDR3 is CSATRGGDGYTF. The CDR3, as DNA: TGCAGTGCTACCCGGGGCGGAGATGGCTACACCTTC.

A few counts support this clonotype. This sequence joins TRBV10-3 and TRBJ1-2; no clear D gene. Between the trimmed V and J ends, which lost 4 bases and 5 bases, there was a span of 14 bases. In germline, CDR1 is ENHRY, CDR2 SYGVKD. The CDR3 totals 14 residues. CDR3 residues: CAISAGLASYGYTF. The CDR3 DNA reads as TGTGCCATCAGTGCCGGACTGGCCTCTTATGGCTACACCTTC.

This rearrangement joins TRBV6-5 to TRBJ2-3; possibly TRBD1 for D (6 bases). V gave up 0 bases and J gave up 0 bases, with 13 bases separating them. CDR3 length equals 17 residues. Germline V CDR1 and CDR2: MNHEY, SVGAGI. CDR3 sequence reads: CASSYSRTETSTDTQYF. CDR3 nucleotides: TGTGCCAGCAGTTACTCGCGGACAGAAACTAGCACAGATACGCAGTATTTT.

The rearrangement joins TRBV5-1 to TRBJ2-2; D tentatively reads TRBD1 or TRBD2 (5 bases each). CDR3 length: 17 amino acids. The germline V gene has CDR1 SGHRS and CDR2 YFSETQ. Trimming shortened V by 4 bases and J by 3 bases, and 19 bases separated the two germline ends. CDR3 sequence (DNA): TGCGCCAGCAGCCTACCGGGACCTTCTGGCGACACCGGGGAGCTGTTTTTT. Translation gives CASSLPGPSGDTGELFF.

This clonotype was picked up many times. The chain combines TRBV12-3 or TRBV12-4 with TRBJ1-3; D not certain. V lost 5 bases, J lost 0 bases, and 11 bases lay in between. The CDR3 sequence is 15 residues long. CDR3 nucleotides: TGTGCCAGCAGTACCTTCTACAGCTCTGGAAACACCATATATTTT. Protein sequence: CASSTFYSSGNTIYF.

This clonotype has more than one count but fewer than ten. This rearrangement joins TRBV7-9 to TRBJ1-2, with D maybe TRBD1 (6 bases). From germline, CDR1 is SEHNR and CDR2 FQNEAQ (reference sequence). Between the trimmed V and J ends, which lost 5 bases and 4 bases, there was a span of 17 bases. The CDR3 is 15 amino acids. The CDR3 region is CASSQAGGGPYGYTF. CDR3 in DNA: TGTGCCAGCAGCCAAGCCGGGGGCGGGCCCTATGGCTACACCTTC. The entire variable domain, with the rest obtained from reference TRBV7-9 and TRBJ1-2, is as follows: DTGVSQNPRHKITKRGQNVTFRCDPISEHNRLYWYRQTLGQGPEFLTYFQNEAQLEKSRLLSDRFSAERPKGSFSTLEIQRTEQGDSAMYLCASSQAGGGPYGYTFGSGTRLTVV.

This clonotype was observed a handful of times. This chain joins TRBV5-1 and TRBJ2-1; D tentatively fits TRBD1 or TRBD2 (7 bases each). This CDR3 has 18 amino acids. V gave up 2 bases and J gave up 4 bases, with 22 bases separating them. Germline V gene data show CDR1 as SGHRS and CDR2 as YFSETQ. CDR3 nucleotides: TGCGCCAGCAGCTTCAGGGGGGGGACTCCAACCTTATACAATGAGCAGTTCTTC. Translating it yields CASSFRGGTPTLYNEQFF.

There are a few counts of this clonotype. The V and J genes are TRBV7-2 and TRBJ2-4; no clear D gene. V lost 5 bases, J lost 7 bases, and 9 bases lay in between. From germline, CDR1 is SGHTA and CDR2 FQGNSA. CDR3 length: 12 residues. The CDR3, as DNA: TGTGCCAGCAGCCCTTGGACGAACATTCAGTACTTC. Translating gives CASSPWTNIQYF.

CDR3: CASSLALGLAGGPFF. Here the CDR3 DNA reads TGTGCCAGCAGCTTAGCGTTGGGGCTAGCGGGGGGGCCTTTCTTC. The chain is built from TRBV7-9 and TRBJ2-1; 12 nucleotides match TRBD2. The CDR3 extends over 15 amino acids. V trimming: 0 bases; J trimming: 16 bases; junction bases outside the gene matches: 10. CDR1 and CDR2 from the germline V gene are SEHNR and FQNEAQ (reference sequence).

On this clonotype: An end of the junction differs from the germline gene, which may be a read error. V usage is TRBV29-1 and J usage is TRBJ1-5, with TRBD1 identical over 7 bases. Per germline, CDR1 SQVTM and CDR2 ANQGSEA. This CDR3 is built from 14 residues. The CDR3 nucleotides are TGCAGCTCCTGGACAGGAATTAGCAATCAGCCCCAGCCTTTT. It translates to CSSWTGISNQPQPF.

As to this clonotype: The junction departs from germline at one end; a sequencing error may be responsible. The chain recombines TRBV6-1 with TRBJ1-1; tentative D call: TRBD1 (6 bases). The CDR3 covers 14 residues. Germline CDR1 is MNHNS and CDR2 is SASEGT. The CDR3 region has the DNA TGTGTCAGCTGCAGAGGGGGATTGAACACTGAAGCTTTCTTT. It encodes CVSCRGGLNTEAFF.

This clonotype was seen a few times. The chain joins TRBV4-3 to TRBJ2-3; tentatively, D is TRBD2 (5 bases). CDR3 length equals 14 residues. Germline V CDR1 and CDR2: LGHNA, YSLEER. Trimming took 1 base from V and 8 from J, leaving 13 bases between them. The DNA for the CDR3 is TGCGCCAGCAGCCAAGGAAACTTGGCGGGTACGCAGTATTTT. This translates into CASSQGNLAGTQYF.

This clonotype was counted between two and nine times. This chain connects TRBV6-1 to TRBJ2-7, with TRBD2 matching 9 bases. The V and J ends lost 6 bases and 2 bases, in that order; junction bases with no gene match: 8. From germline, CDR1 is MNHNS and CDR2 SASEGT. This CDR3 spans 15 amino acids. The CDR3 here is CASSRSSGIPYEQYF. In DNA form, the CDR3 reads TGTGCCAGCAGCCGATCTAGCGGGATTCCCTACGAGCAGTACTTC.

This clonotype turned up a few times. The DNA for the CDR3 is TGCAGTGCTAGAGATTTAACTGGAGGTAGCGGCTACACCTTC. Protein: CSARDLTGGSGYTF. V and J are TRBV20-1 and TRBJ1-2, with D unresolved. The CDR3 sequence is 14 residues long. Germline V lookup: CDR1 DFQATT, CDR2 SNEGSKA (reference sequence). V lost 0 bases and J 8 bases, leaving 16 bases between the germline ends.

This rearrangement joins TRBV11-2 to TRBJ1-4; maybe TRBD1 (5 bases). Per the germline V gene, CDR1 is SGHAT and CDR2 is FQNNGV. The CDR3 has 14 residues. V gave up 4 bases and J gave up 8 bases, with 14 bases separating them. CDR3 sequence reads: CASSSNPWDEKLFF. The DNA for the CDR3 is TGTGCCAGCAGCTCCAATCCTTGGGACGAAAAACTGTTTTTT.

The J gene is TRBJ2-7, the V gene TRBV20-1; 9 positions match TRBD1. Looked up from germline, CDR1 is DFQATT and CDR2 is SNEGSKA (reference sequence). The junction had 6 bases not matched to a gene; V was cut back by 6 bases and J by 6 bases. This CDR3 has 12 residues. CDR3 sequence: CSAWTGECEQYF. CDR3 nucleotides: TGCAGTGCGTGGACAGGGGAGTGCGAGCAGTACTTC.

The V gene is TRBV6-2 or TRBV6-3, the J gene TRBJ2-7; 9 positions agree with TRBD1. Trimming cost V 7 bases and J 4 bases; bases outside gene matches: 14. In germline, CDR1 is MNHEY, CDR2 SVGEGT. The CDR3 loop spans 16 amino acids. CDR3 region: CASTYRPGTGRYEQYF. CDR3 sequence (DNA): TGTGCCAGCACCTACCGCCCCGGGACAGGGAGATACGAGCAGTACTTC.

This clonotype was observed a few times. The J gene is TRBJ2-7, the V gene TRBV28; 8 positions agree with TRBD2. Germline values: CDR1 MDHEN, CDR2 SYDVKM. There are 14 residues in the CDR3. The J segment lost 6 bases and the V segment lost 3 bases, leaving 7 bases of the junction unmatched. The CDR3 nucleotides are TGTGCCAGCAGTTTCCCCGGGAGGGGTCGCGAGCAGTACTTC. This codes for CASSFPGRGREQYF. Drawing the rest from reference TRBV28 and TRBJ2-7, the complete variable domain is DVKVTQSSRYLVKRTGEKVFLECVQDMDHENMFWYRQDPGLGLRLIYFSYDVKMKEKGDIPEGYSVSREKKERFSLILESASTNQTSMYLCASSFPGRGREQYFGPGTRLTVT.

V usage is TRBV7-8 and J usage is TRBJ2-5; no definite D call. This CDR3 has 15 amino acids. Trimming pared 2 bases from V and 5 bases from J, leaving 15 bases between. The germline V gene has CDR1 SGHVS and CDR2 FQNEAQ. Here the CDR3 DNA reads TGTGCCAGCAGCTTATATCGGCGGATAGTGGAGACCCAGTACTTC. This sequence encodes CASSLYRRIVETQYF.

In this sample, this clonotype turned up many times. The CDR3 sequence: CASSPTRTAGAFF. The DNA for the CDR3 is TGTGCCAGCAGTCCCACTCGGACAGCAGGAGCTTTCTTT. The chain recombines TRBV6-2 or TRBV6-3 with TRBJ1-1, with D possibly matching TRBD1 (6 bases). Trimming took 5 bases from V and 10 from J, leaving 17 bases between them. This CDR3 region has 13 residues. Germline loops: CDR1 MNHEY, CDR2 SVGEGT.

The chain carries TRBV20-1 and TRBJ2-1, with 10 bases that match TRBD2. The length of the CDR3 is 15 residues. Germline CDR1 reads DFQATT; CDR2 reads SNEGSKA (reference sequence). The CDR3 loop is CTAHTGTSANNEQFF. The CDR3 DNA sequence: TGCACTGCCCATACCGGGACTAGCGCTAACAATGAGCAGTTCTTC.

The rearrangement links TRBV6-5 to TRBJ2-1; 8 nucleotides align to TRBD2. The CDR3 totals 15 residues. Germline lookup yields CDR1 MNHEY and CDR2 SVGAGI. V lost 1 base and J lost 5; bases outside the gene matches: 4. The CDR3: CASSYFREGHNEQFF. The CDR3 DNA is TGTGCCAGCAGTTACTTTCGGGAGGGACACAATGAGCAGTTCTTC.

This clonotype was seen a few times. In DNA form, the CDR3 reads TGTGCCAGCAGCCCAAACCCTCGTGGGGGCGAGCAGTACTTC. The encoded protein is CASSPNPRGGEQYF. The chain employs TRBV6-1 and TRBJ2-7; perhaps D is TRBD1 or TRBD2 (5 bases each). The CDR3 contains 14 residues. Deletions cut 6 bases from V and 6 bases from J, with 18 bases between. Per the germline V gene, CDR1 is MNHNS and CDR2 is SASEGT.